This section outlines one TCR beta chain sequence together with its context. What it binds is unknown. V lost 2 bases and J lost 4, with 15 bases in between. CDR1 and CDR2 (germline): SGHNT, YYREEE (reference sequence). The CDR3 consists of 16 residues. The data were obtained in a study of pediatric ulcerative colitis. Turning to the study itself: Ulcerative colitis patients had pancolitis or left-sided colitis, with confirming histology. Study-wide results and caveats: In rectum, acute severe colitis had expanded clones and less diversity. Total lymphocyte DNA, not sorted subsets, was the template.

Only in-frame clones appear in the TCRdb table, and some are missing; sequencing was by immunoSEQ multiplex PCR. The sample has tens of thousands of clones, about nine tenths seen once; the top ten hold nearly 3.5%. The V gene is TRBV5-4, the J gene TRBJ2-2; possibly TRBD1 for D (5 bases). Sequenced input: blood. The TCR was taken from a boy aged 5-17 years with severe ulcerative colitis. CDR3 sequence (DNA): TGTGCCAGCAGCTTCTCTGACAGTGCCGGCACCGGGGAGCTGTTTTTT. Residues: CASSFSDSAGTGELFF.